The 3 T cell receptor beta chains below come from one sample, sequenced in a study of T cell responses to AZD1222 COVID-19 vaccine. Sequenced by immunoSEQ multiplex PCR; TCRdb stores in-frame clones only, minus some. The sample lists over 85,000 clones; 94% were seen once. Source: peripheral blood, taken 28 days after the second AZD1222 dose. Receptors were obtained from an adult who received the AZD1222 COVID-19 vaccine.

V and J are TRBV6-5 and TRBJ2-4, with D tentatively TRBD1 or TRBD2 (5 bases each). In germline, CDR1 is MNHEY, CDR2 SVGAGI. This CDR3 has 16 residues. V was shortened by 2 bases and J by 0 bases, with 11 bases between the two germline ends. The CDR3 protein is CASSYVGALAKNIQYF. CDR3 sequence (DNA): TGTGCCAGCAGTTACGTCGGGGCATTAGCCAAAAACATTCAGTACTTC.

V usage is TRBV10-1 and J usage is TRBJ2-1; 10 nucleotides align to TRBD2. In germline, CDR1 is WNHNN, CDR2 SYGVQD (reference sequence). The ends lost 10 bases at V and 4 bases at J; junction bases unmatched: 13. The length of the CDR3 is 16 residues. The CDR3 sequence is CATVAGGSSGYNEQFF. In DNA, the CDR3 is TGCGCCACTGTAGCGGGAGGCTCATCGGGTTACAATGAGCAGTTCTTC.

V usage is TRBV3-1 (or the pseudogene TRBV3-2) and J usage is TRBJ1-1, with no clear D. The CDR3 contains 11 residues. Germline values: CDR1 LGHDT, CDR2 YNNKEL (reference sequence). The germline V and J ends were trimmed by 3 bases and 8 bases, with 7 bases remaining between them. The CDR3, as DNA: TGTGCCAGCAGCCACCTACTGGAAGCTTTCTTT. It specifies CASSHLLEAFF.